The text below deals with one TCR beta chain. Its specificity is unknown. The sample comes from a study of cytomegalovirus exposure and HLA in healthy donors. The study's findings and limits: Most of the TCR beta V segments (in an earlier analysis) were productive either about 87% or about 30% of the time. Further analysis, carried out later, found HLA-associated TCR beta chains more clonally expanded than equally common other chains.

Everyone who donated was a healthy bone marrow donor. Though nominally healthy at sampling, donors likely had unrecorded immune exposures. Both 60 Vbeta primers and 13 Jbeta primers went into the PCR. Clones were sequenced by immunoSEQ multiplex PCR, and TCRdb holds only the in-frame ones, with some missing. The top ten hold around 16% of the sample, which has about 110,000 clones, 9.5% to 15% seen once. CDR3 size: 15 residues. Per germline, CDR1 SGHRS and CDR2 YFSETQ. Trimming took 0 bases from V and 7 from J; bases not matched to a gene: 3. The rearrangement uses TRBV5-1 and TRBJ2-2, with 10 bases fitting TRBD2. The origin of this receptor is a man aged 35 to 55 in good health and CMV-seropositive. The sample consisted of PBMCs. The chain's CDR3 is CASSLEGLASGELFF. The CDR3 DNA reads TGCGCCAGCAGCTTGGAGGGACTAGCGAGCGGGGAGCTGTTTTTT.